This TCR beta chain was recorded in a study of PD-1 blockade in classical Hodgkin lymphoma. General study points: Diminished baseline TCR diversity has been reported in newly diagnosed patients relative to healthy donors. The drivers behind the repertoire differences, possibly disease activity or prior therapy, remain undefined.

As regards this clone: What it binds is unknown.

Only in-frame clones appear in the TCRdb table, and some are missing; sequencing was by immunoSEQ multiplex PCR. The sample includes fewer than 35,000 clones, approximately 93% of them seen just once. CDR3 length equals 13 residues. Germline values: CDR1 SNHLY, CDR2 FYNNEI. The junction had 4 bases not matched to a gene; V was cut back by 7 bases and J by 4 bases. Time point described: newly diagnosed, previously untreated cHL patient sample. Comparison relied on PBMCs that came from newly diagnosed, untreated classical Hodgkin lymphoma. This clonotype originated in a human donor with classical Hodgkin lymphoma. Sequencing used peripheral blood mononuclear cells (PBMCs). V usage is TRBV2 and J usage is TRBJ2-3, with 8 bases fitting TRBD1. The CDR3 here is CASNRQGPDTQYF. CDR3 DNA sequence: TGTGCCAGCAATCGACAGGGGCCAGATACGCAGTATTTT.